The sample holds a few counts of the clone carrying this T cell receptor beta chain. Its target is unknown. TCRdb used MiXCR to reprocess the 5' RACE reads, holding one entry per CDR3 protein. The sample gives hundreds of thousands of distinct CDR3 sequences, 12% of which show up once; under 15% is in the top ten. This entry belongs to a study of T cells after yellow fever vaccination. The CDR3 contains 15 residues. After removal of 5 bases from V and 2 bases from J, the junction contained 6 bases not matched to a gene. The germline V gene has CDR1 SGHTA and CDR2 FQGNSA. Findings and caveats of the study: Researchers report a weaker secondary response that nonetheless peaked faster, day 5 versus 15.

The chain combines TRBV7-2 with TRBJ1-1; 9 bases are a match to TRBD1. The TCR comes from a man aged 25-45 years who received the YFV17D yellow fever vaccine. Sample: PBMCs, taken on the day of the yellow fever booster vaccination. This CDR3 is CASSETGGGNTEAFF. The CDR3 region has the DNA TGTGCCAGCAGCGAAACAGGGGGCGGAAACACTGAAGCTTTCTTT.